This T cell receptor (beta chain) was sequenced during a study of CD8+CD57+ T cells in acquired aplastic anemia. Study in general: Quantities of DNA derived from sorted CD4+ and CD8+ cells averaged about 3.2 ug. The study obtained about 10.8 million reads on average for CD4+ cells from healthy donors.

The study profiled TCR beta VDJ and CDR3 using genomic DNA as template. MiXCR, run by TCRdb on the reads, gives a single entry per CDR3 protein. The sample records about 81,000 distinct CDR3 sequences, about half being singletons. This clonotype was seen many times. What it binds is not known. Study observations and caveats: Overlap between patients and controls comprised roughly 28 CD8+ CDR3 sequences.

This CDR3 comprises 13 residues. Losses at the gene ends were 3 bases for V and 12 bases for J; bases not matched to a gene: 7. The V gene's germline CDR1 is MNHEY and CDR2 SVGAGI. What was sequenced was sorted CD4+, CD8+, or CD8+CD57+ T cells (not recorded which) from PBMCs. This rearrangement joins TRBV6-5 to TRBJ2-7, with TRBD2 matching 11 bases. This receptor was identified in a human donor in good health, serving as a control. In nucleotides, the CDR3 is TGTGCCAGCAGTTATACTAGCGGGAGCAACCTGTACTTC. Its translation: CASSYTSGSNLYF.